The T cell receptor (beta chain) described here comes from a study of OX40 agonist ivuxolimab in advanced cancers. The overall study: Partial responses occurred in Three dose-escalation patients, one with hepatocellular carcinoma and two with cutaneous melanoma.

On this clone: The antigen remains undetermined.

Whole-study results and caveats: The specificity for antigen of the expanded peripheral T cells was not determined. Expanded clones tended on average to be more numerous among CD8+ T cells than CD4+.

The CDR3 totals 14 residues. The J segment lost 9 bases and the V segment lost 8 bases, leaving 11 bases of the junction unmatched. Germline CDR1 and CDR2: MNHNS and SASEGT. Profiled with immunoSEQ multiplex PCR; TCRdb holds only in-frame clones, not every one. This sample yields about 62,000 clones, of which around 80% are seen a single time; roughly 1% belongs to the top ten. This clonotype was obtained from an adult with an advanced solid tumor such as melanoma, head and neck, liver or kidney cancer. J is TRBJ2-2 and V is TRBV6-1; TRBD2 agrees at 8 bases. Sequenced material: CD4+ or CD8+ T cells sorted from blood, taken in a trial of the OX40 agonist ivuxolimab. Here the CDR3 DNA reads TGTGCCAGCTTAGGACGGCGGGGGGTTAGGGAGCTGTTTTTT. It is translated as CASLGRRGVRELFF.